The T cell receptor (beta chain) under discussion was sequenced for a study of cytomegalovirus exposure and HLA in healthy donors. Study information: As an earlier analysis found, 150 million to 200 million T cells yielded approximately 100 million unique TCR beta sequences. The study, taken as a whole, reports: Reports indicated that the classifier achieved high specificity and sensitivity in diagnosing cytomegalovirus status. Common viral pathogens seemed to be connected with several of the most significant clusters, according to a later analysis.

V gave up 4 bases and J gave up 1 base, with 11 bases separating them. The CDR3 contains 14 residues. CDR1 and CDR2 from the germline V gene are SGHRS and YFSETQ. As regards this clone: Its cognate antigen is unknown.

This PCR relied on a set of 60 Vbeta primers and 13 Jbeta primers. Only in-frame clones appear in the TCRdb table, and some are missing; sequencing was by immunoSEQ multiplex PCR. The sample comprises approximately 170,000 clones, approximately 80% of which are singletons, and around 2.3% rests with the top ten. J is TRBJ1-1 and V is TRBV5-1; D uncertain. The sequencing input was PBMCs. The clonotype comes from a woman aged 50 to 65 in good health and CMV-seronegative. The CDR3 sequence: CASSTTGENTEAFF. CDR3 sequence (DNA): TGCGCCAGCAGCACTACCGGGGAGAACACTGAAGCTTTCTTT.